The present entry profiles one TCR beta chain with its context. This clonotype was found many times. Its antigen is currently not known. Base qualities are not recorded, but no much larger clone differs from it by a single base. Reading the germline V gene (reference sequence) gives CDR1 SEHNR and CDR2 FQNEAQ. From the cysteine through the phenylalanine, the CDR3 covers 14 amino acids. Of all the DNA, just the CDR3 is kept, 42 bases in frame from base 1. The V and J ends are trimmed by 5 bases and 0 bases, leaving 10 bases between them. Library construction relied on 5' RACE. Sequencer: NextSeq 500. To allow correction of PCR and sequencing errors, the TCR library protocol tagged every TCR cDNA molecule with a unique molecular identifier. Regarding the original processing steps: Decombinator tools were used for TCR identification, UMI-based error correction and CDR3 extraction. TCRs above a frequency of 2 per 1,000, corresponding to the top 1% of the tumor frequency distribution, were defined as expanded. Renyi diversity was calculated using the R vegan package after each repertoire was subsampled 100 times to 5,000 TCRs. CDR3 similarity networks were built from amino acid triplet string-kernel similarity, connecting CDR3s with pairwise similarity above 0.82. The public reads were quality trimmed at Q25 with fastp and then assembled into clones with MiXCR by TCRdb, keeping productive beta chains. When rows share a CDR3 protein, they turn into one entry using the most common DNA and genes. TCRdb, rather than the study authors, made the V and J calls. Recorded for this sample are about 39,000 distinct CDR3 sequences; about 6% of them occurred a single time. The ten largest make up around 10% of the sample.

The sample's time point label, in plain terms: sample taken at primary tumor resection. TCR sequencing used whole RNA extracted from tumor and nontumor lung tissue, or from cryopreserved PBMC samples, without cell sorting. The donors were some 76 patients from the lung TRACERx cohort who had early-stage, untreated non-small cell lung cancer. Only patients for whom sufficient RNA was available from at least two tumor regions were selected for TCR sequencing. This record comes from a study of spatial heterogeneity in lung cancer (dated by TCRdb to about 2019). Looking at the study overall: More beta-chain than alpha-chain transcripts were consistently detected, likely reflecting higher beta-chain transcript abundance. In the raw uncorrected reads, each unique combination of TCR and UMI appeared on average more than ten times. In non-small cell lung cancer, the study made a quantitative comparison of TCR alpha and beta repertoires among multiple tumor regions, matched nontumor lung and blood. The study linked features of the TCR repertoire to counts of nonsynonymous mutations, which were determined by whole-exome sequencing of tumor tissue. Both alpha and beta chains were TCR-sequenced in 200 to 250 tumor regions, 64 matched nontumor lung samples and more than 50 PBMC samples obtained at surgery.

Study-wide conclusions, independent of this receptor: Additional single-cell paired TCR alpha and beta sequencing was considered necessary to confirm, at a functional level, the hypothesis that regional TCRs recognize regional mutations. Ubiquitous expanded tumor TCRs showed up in blood more often at tumor resection than at routine follow-up.

This clonotype was sampled from a male donor with early-stage non-small cell lung cancer. The sequence links TRBV7-9 to TRBJ1-2, with TRBD1 as a weak D call on 6 bases. Source: PBMCs, taken at surgery. The CDR3 amino acid sequence is: CASSRDISNYGYTF. The DNA sequence reads TGTGCCAGCAGCAGGGACATTTCTAACTATGGCTACACCTTC. The entire variable domain, with the stretches around the CDR3 drawn from the reference TRBV7-9 and TRBJ1-2 proteins, is DTGVSQNPRHKITKRGQNVTFRCDPISEHNRLYWYRQTLGQGPEFLTYFQNEAQLEKSRLLSDRFSAERPKGSFSTLEIQRTEQGDSAMYLCASSRDISNYGYTFGSGTRLTVV.